These 32 T cell receptor beta chains originate from one sample sequenced in a study of CD8 T cells in Susac syndrome. Random hexamers served to reverse transcribe roughly 0.5 to 1 ug RNA. One entry per CDR3 protein, called by TCRdb with MiXCR from the immunoSEQ multiplex PCR reads. The profile shows about 400,000 distinct CDR3 sequences, approximately 89% of them singletons. Input material: CD8+ T cells from PBMCs. The receptors come from a human donor with multiple sclerosis.

This chain uses TRBV4-2 with TRBJ2-2; possibly TRBD2 for D (6 bases). The germline CDR1 and CDR2 sequences are LGHNA and YNFKEQ. Trimming pared 4 bases from V and 4 bases from J, leaving 16 bases between. The CDR3 has 16 residues. The CDR3 coding sequence is TGTGCCAGCAGCCGGTTGGGGGGAAGGCCCACCGGGGAGCTGTTTTTT. Translated, it gives CASSRLGGRPTGELFF.

This clonotype has only a few counts. The V and J genes are TRBV20-1 and TRBJ2-1; D perhaps matches TRBD2 (6 bases). The germline V and J ends were trimmed by 5 bases and 6 bases, with 14 bases remaining between them. In germline, CDR1 is DFQATT, CDR2 SNEGSKA (reference sequence). CDR3 length: 13 amino acids. CDR3 in amino acids: CSAPVILANEQFF. The CDR3 coding sequence is TGCAGTGCTCCGGTTATACTAGCCAATGAGCAGTTCTTC.

The rearrangement links TRBV10-3 to TRBJ2-7; D ambiguous. The V end lost 4 bases, the J end lost 2 bases, and 15 bases lay between the germline ends. The CDR3 contains 15 residues. CDR1 is ENHRY, CDR2 SYGVKD, per germline. The CDR3 DNA is TGTGCCATCAGTGCTGGGGAACACGGCGCCTACGAGCAGTACTTC. Amino acid sequence: CAISAGEHGAYEQYF.

The V call is TRBV5-8, the J call TRBJ2-7, with a weak D call TRBD2 (5 bases). The CDR3 runs 12 residues. Germline V CDR1 and CDR2: SGHTS, YDEGEE. Trimming stripped 3 bases from V and 6 bases from J, with 10 bases between. The CDR3 nucleotides read TGTGCCAGCAGCTCTAGCCTGATCGAGCAGTACTTC. This codes for CASSSSLIEQYF.

The rearrangement uses TRBV19 and TRBJ1-2; no clear D gene. The CDR3 is 12 amino acids. Germline CDR1 and CDR2: LNHDA and SQIVND (reference sequence). Trimming shortened V by 3 bases and J by 8 bases, and 10 bases separated the two germline ends. The CDR3 is CASSIGGSGYTF. The CDR3 bases are TGTGCCAGTAGTATTGGAGGATCCGGCTACACCTTC.

This clonotype was recorded once. This chain links TRBV12-3 or TRBV12-4 with TRBJ1-4, with a weak D call TRBD1 (5 bases). Trimming took off 10 bases at V and 4 bases at J, with 25 bases between the two ends. The CDR3 totals 17 residues. CDR3 protein: CATRTKPLWGYNEKLFF. The CDR3 region has the DNA TGTGCCACAAGAACCAAACCATTGTGGGGCTATAATGAAAAACTGTTTTTT.

This clonotype was detected only a few times. V is TRBV6-5 and J is TRBJ2-2; D is uncertain. The CDR3 contains 12 residues. Germline loops: CDR1 MNHEY, CDR2 SVGAGI. The CDR3, as DNA: TGTGGGAGCACTTCGAACACCGGGGAGCTGTTTTTT. It is translated as CGSTSNTGELFF.

This clonotype was counted once. This chain connects TRBV18 to TRBJ2-4, with D perhaps being TRBD1 or TRBD2 (7 bases each). Germline CDR1 KGHSH, CDR2 LQKENI. There are 17 residues in the CDR3. V was trimmed by 0 bases and J by 5 bases, leaving 17 bases between them. The CDR3 region is CASSPPLQGGKENIQYF. The CDR3 DNA follows: TGTGCCAGCTCACCACCCCTTCAGGGGGGGAAAGAAAACATTCAGTACTTC.

The chain carries TRBV5-6 and TRBJ2-7; a possible D gene is TRBD1 (6 bases). Trimming took off 1 base at V and 1 base at J, with 9 bases between the two ends. Germline CDR1 and CDR2: SGHDT and YYEEEE. The CDR3 length is 14 residues. In DNA form, the CDR3 reads TGTGCCAGCAGCTTGCCAGGGGAGTCCTACGAGCAGTACTTC. Translated, it gives CASSLPGESYEQYF.

The rearrangement uses TRBV29-1 and TRBJ2-7, with 8 bases lining up with TRBD2. The V gene end was trimmed by 4 bases and the J gene end by 2 bases; junction bases not matched to a gene: 7. The CDR3 runs 14 residues. The germline V gene has CDR1 SQVTM and CDR2 ANQGSEA. For the CDR3, the DNA is TGCAGCGTTGGAGGCACTAGCGGAGCCTACGAGCAGTACTTC. This encodes CSVGGTSGAYEQYF.

The chain employs TRBV6-5 and TRBJ2-1; D gene ambiguous. The CDR3 extends over 13 amino acids. CDR1 is MNHEY and CDR2 is SVGAGI in the germline V gene. V lost 4 bases to trimming and J lost 9 bases, with 13 bases between them. This CDR3 reads CASSFNSGFEQFF. CDR3 in DNA: TGTGCCAGCAGTTTCAACTCAGGATTTGAGCAGTTCTTC.

This chain links TRBV5-1 with TRBJ2-1; TRBD2 might be the D (6 bases). The germline V gene has CDR1 SGHRS and CDR2 YFSETQ. The ends were cut back, 4 bases at V and 0 bases at J, with 23 bases in the middle. The CDR3 spans 19 residues. CDR3: CASSPYGLRDSSSYNEQFF. DNA of the CDR3: TGCGCCAGCAGCCCTTACGGTCTAAGGGACTCTTCCTCCTACAATGAGCAGTTCTTC.

The chain couples TRBV21-1 to TRBJ2-3; the table's D call of TRBD2 was not tested on the DNA. TRBV21-1 represents a pseudogene. The CDR3 totals 14 residues. Here the CDR3 DNA reads TGTGCCAGCAAGATGACTAGTAGTCCAGATACGCAGTATTTT. Residues: CASKMTSSPDTQYF.

This chain links TRBV28 with TRBJ1-2; TRBD1 is a possible D gene (5 bases). Trimming stripped 9 bases from V and 3 bases from J, with 14 bases between. This CDR3 region has 13 residues. Germline lookup yields CDR1 MDHEN and CDR2 SYDVKM. CDR3 nucleotides: TGTGCCAGTCGTAACAGGCGAGACTATGGCTACACCTTC. It specifies CASRNRRDYGYTF.

The chain joins TRBV19 to TRBJ1-2; no firm D call. Germline CDR1 LNHDA, CDR2 SQIVND (reference sequence). The CDR3 covers 11 residues. V was shortened by 4 bases and J by 10 bases, with 10 bases between the two germline ends. The CDR3 sequence: CASSTGRSYTF. The CDR3 bases are TGTGCCAGTAGTACGGGCAGATCCTACACCTTC.

A few counts support this clonotype. The chain recombines TRBV6-5 with TRBJ2-7; D unclear. CDR1 and CDR2 (germline): MNHEY, SVGAGI. Trimming stripped 0 bases from V and 0 bases from J, with 6 bases between. The CDR3 runs 14 residues. CDR3 nucleotides: TGTGCCAGCAGTTACTCCGACTCCTCCTACGAGCAGTACTTC. Translated: CASSYSDSSYEQYF.

In its sample, this clonotype was seen once. The gene calls are TRBV12-3 or TRBV12-4 and TRBJ2-1, with D uncertain. The CDR3 is 12 residues long. The V and J ends lost 5 bases and 8 bases respectively, with 10 bases between them. In DNA, the CDR3 is TGTGCCAGCAGTGTTTTCGTTCATGAGCAGTTCTTC. Translating it yields CASSVFVHEQFF.

J is TRBJ2-7 and V is TRBV7-7; TRBD1 agrees at 9 bases. Unmatched junction bases numbered 5, after V lost 4 bases and J lost 7 bases. CDR1 SSHAT and CDR2 FNYEAQ come from the germline V gene (reference sequence). CDR3 size: 13 residues. CDR3 sequence (DNA): TGTGCCAGCAGCTCTACAGGGGGCGAAGAGCAGTACTTC. This encodes CASSSTGGEEQYF.

The V call is TRBV4-2, the J call TRBJ2-7; 7 bases are a match to TRBD1. Trimming removed 0 bases from V and 3 bases from J; junction bases left unmatched: 8. The CDR3 sequence is 16 residues long. Germline V lookup: CDR1 LGHNA, CDR2 YNFKEQ. The CDR3 bases are TGTGCCAGCAGCCAAGACGCATGGGACAGTGGCTACGAGCAGTACTTC. This sequence encodes CASSQDAWDSGYEQYF.

V usage is TRBV27 and J usage is TRBJ2-1; 11 nucleotides agree with TRBD1. CDR1 is MNHEY and CDR2 is SMNVEV in the germline V gene (reference sequence). With 7 bases clipped from V and 6 bases from J, the junction kept 5 bases outside the gene matches. This CDR3 has 14 amino acids. The CDR3 loop reads CASIRGTGGNEQFF. CDR3 sequence (DNA): TGTGCCAGCATTAGGGGGACAGGGGGCAATGAGCAGTTCTTC.

The V and J genes are TRBV19 and TRBJ2-6, with D tentatively TRBD2 (5 bases). The CDR3 is 17 residues long. Trimming removed 1 base at V and 1 base at J, with 11 bases between. Germline V gene data show CDR1 as LNHDA and CDR2 as SQIVND (reference sequence). The CDR3 nucleotides are TGTGCCAGTAGTATAGGCGGACTGATGTCTGGGGCCAACGTCCTGACTTTC. Residues: CASSIGGLMSGANVLTF.

This chain's CDR3 is CAISGELYEQYF. The CDR3, as DNA: TGTGCCATCTCAGGGGAATTGTACGAGCAGTACTTC. This chain joins TRBV10-3 and TRBJ2-7; perhaps TRBD1 as D (6 bases). The germline V and J ends were trimmed by 8 bases and 4 bases, with 12 bases remaining between them. Germline assignment: CDR1 ENHRY and CDR2 SYGVKD. This CDR3 region has 12 residues.

As DNA, the CDR3 is TGTGCCAGTAGCCCCGTGACTAGCGGGAGCTACAATGAGCAGTTCTTC. This gives the protein CASSPVTSGSYNEQFF. The chain combines TRBV19 with TRBJ2-1; 12 nucleotides align to TRBD2. In germline, CDR1 is LNHDA, CDR2 SQIVND (reference sequence). The CDR3 length is 16 residues. The V and J ends lost 6 bases and 3 bases, in that order; junction bases with no gene match: 6.

The V and J genes are TRBV7-9 and TRBJ2-7, with D perhaps matching TRBD1 (6 bases). This CDR3 contains 14 residues. In germline, CDR1 is SEHNR, CDR2 FQNEAQ (reference sequence). Trimming removed 5 bases at V and 5 bases at J, with 16 bases between. CDR3 sequence (DNA): TGTGCCAGCAGCAGGACAGTAGCCCGGGACGAGCAGTACTTC. Protein: CASSRTVARDEQYF.

The genes are TRBV3-1 and TRBJ2-2; 9 nucleotides match TRBD2. This CDR3 contains 17 residues. Unmatched junction bases numbered 13, after V lost 4 bases and J lost 7 bases. CDR1 is LGHDT, CDR2 YNNKEL, per germline (reference sequence). The CDR3 reads CASSRGVGGGAYGELFF. CDR3 sequence (DNA): TGTGCCAGCAGCCGGGGCGTTGGCGGGGGGGCGTACGGGGAGCTGTTTTTT.

This clonotype was observed a few times. The V call is TRBV20-1, the J call TRBJ2-7; 7 bases map to TRBD1. The germline gives CDR1 DFQATT, CDR2 SNEGSKA (reference sequence). This CDR3 comprises 13 residues. V dropped 2 bases and J dropped 2; count of bases not matched to a gene: 3. The CDR3 DNA reads as TGCAGTGCTAGACCCGGGACAGCCTACGAGCAGTACTTC. Translating gives CSARPGTAYEQYF.

The chain combines TRBV11-2 with TRBJ2-7, with 7 positions matching TRBD2. Trimming cost V 4 bases and J 11 bases; bases outside gene matches: 5. Germline V gene data show CDR1 as SGHAT and CDR2 as FQNNGV. This CDR3 region has 11 residues. The CDR3 spells CASSSTSGEYF. The CDR3, as DNA: TGTGCCAGCAGCTCCACCAGCGGGGAGTACTTC.

The chain employs TRBV29-1 and TRBJ1-1; possible D gene TRBD1, 6 bases. V gave up 0 bases and J gave up 3 bases, with 14 bases separating them. The CDR3 sequence is 15 residues long. CDR1 SQVTM and CDR2 ANQGSEA come from the germline V gene. CDR3 in amino acids: CSVEDPGAGYTEAFF. The CDR3 DNA follows: TGCAGCGTTGAAGACCCAGGGGCTGGGTACACTGAAGCTTTCTTT.

J is TRBJ2-3 and V is TRBV15, with D possibly being TRBD2 (5 bases). V lost 0 bases, J lost 6 bases, and 19 bases lay in between. Germline V gives CDR1 LNHNV, CDR2 YYDKDF (reference sequence). The CDR3 sequence is 17 residues long. As DNA, the CDR3 is TGTGCCACCAGCAGAGATGCCGTGGAGGAAAACTATGATACGCAGTATTTT. The encoded protein is CATSRDAVEENYDTQYF.

V is TRBV6-1 and J is TRBJ2-1; D perhaps matches TRBD2 (5 bases). Germline CDR1 is MNHNS and CDR2 is SASEGT. This CDR3 is 15 amino acids long. V was trimmed by 2 bases and J by 3 bases, leaving 11 bases between them. This chain's CDR3 is CASSELRGYYNEQFF. The CDR3 DNA is TGTGCCAGCAGTGAATTACGGGGATACTACAATGAGCAGTTCTTC.

V gene TRBV2 combines with J gene TRBJ2-1, with TRBD1 matching over 7 bases. V dropped 7 bases and J dropped 1; count of bases not matched to a gene: 10. CDR1 is SNHLY, CDR2 FYNNEI, per germline. The CDR3 is 16 residues long. The CDR3 nucleotides read TGTGCCAGCACCTCCGTCGGGACAGCATCCTACAATGAGCAGTTCTTC. Residues: CASTSVGTASYNEQFF.

This clonotype was recorded a few times. This chain joins TRBV27 and TRBJ2-7, with 8 positions matching TRBD1. This CDR3 has 15 residues. After removal of 6 bases from V and 0 bases from J, the junction contained 7 bases not matched to a gene. Germline V gives CDR1 MNHEY, CDR2 SMNVEV (reference sequence). CDR3 nucleotides: TGTGCCAGCAGCCCCTGGGGACAGGACTCCTACGAGCAGTACTTC. Translating it yields CASSPWGQDSYEQYF.